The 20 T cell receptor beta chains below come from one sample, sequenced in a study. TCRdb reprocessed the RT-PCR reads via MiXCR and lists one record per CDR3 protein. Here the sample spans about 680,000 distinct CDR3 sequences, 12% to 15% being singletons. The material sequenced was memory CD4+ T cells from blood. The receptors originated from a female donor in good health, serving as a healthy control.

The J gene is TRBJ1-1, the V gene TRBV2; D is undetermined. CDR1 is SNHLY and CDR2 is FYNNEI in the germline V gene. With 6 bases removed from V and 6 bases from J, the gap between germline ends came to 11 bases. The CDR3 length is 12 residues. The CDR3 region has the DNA TGTGCCAGCAGCGCCTTTGGGGCTGAAGCTTTCTTT. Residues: CASSAFGAEAFF.

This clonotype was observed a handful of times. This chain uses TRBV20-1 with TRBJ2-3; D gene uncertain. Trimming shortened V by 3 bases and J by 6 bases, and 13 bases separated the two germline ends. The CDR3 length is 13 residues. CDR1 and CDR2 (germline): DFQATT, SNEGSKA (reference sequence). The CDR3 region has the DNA TGCAGTGCTAGTCTCGCGTTAAGGGATACGCAGTATTTT. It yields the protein CSASLALRDTQYF.

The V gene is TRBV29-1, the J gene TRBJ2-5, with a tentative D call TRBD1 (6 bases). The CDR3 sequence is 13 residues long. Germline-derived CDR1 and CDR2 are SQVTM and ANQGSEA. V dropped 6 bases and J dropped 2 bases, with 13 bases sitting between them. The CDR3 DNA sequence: TGCAGCGTCACCAGGACAGAACAAGAGACCCAGTACTTC. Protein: CSVTRTEQETQYF.

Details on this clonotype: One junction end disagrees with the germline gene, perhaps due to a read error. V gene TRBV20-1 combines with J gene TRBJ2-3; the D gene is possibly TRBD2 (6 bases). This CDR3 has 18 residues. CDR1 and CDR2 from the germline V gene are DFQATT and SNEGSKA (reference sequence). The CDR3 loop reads CSTSPSSPGLSPADTQYF. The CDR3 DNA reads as TGCAGTACTAGTCCGTCTTCACCGGGACTCTCCCCGGCAGATACGCAGTATTTT.

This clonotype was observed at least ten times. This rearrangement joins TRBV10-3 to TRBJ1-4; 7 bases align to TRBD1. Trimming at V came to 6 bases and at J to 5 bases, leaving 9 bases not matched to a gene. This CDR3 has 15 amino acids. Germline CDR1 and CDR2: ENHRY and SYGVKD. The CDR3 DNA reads TGTGCCATCAGGGCCGCAACGGGACAGAATGAAAAACTGTTTTTT. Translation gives CAIRAATGQNEKLFF.

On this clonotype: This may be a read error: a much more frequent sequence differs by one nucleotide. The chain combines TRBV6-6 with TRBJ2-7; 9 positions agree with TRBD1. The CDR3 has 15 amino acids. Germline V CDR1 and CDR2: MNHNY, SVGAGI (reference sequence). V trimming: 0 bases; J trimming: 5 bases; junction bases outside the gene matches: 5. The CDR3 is CASSYSTGGAHEQYF. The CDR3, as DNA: TGTGCCAGCAGTTACTCGACAGGGGGGGCCCACGAGCAGTACTTC.

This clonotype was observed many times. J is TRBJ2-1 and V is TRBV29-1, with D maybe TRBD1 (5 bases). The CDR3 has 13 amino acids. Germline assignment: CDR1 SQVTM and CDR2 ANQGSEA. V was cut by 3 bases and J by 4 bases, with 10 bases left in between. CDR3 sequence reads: CSVDRVGYNEQFF. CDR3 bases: TGCAGCGTTGACAGGGTGGGGTACAATGAGCAGTTCTTC.

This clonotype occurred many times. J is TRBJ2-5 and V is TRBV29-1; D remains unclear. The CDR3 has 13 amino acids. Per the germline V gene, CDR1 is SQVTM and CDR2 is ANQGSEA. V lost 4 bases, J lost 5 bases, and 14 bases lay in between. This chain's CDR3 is CSVAAGHKETQYF. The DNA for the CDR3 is TGCAGCGTTGCAGCAGGCCACAAGGAGACCCAGTACTTC.

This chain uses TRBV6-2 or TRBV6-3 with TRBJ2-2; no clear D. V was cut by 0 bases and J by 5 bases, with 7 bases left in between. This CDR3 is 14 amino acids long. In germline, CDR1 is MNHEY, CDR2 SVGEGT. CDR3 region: CASSYSRATGELFF. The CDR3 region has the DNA TGTGCCAGCAGTTACTCGAGAGCGACCGGGGAGCTGTTTTTT.

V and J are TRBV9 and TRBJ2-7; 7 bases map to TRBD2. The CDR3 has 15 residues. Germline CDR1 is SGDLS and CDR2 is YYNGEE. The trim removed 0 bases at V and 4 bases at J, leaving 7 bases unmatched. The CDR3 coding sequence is TGTGCCAGCAGCGTAGAAGCGGGATTCAGTTACGAGCAGTACTTC. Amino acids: CASSVEAGFSYEQYF.

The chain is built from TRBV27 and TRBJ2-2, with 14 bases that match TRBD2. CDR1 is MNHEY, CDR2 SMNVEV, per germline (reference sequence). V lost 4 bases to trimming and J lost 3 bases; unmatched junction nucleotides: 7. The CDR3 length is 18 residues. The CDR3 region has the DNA TGTGCCAGCAGTTCGGGACTAGCGGGAGTGGGGGACACCGGGGAGCTGTTTTTT. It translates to CASSSGLAGVGDTGELFF.

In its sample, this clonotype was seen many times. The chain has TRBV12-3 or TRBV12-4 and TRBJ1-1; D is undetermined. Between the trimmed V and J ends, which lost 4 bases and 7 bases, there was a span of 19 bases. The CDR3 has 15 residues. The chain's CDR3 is CASSSGGVLIGEAFF. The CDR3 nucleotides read TGTGCCAGCAGTTCCGGTGGGGTCCTAATCGGTGAAGCTTTCTTT.

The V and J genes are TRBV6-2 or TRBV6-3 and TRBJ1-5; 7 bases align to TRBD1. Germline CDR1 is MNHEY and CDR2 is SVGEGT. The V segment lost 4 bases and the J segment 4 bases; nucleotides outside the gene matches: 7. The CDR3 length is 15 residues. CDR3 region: CASSWGQSPNQPQHF. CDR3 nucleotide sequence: TGTGCCAGCAGTTGGGGACAGTCCCCAAATCAGCCCCAGCATTTT.

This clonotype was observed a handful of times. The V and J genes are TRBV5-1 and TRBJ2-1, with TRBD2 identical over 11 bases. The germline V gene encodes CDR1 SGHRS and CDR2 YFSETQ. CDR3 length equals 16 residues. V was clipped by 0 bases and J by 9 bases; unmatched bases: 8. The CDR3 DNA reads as TGCGCCAGCAGCTTGGTAGGACTAGCGGGTGGCTTTGAGCAGTTCTTC. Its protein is CASSLVGLAGGFEQFF. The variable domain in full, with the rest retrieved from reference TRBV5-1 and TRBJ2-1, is KAGVTQTPRYLIKTRGQQVTLSCSPISGHRSVSWYQQTPGQGLQFLFEYFSETQRNKGNFPGRFSGRQFSNSRSEMNVSTLELGDSALYLCASSLVGLAGGFEQFFGPGTRLTVL.

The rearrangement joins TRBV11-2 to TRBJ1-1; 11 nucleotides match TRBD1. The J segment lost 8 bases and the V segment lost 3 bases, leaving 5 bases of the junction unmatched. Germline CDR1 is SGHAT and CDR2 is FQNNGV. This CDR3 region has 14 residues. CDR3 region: CASSFPGQGVEAFF. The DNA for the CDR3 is TGTGCCAGCAGCTTCCCGGGACAGGGGGTGGAAGCTTTCTTT. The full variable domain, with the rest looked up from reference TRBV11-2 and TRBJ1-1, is EAGVAQSPRYKIIEKRQSVAFWCNPISGHATLYWYQQILGQGPKLLIQFQNNGVVDDSQLPKDRFSAERLKGVDSTLKIQPAKLEDSAVYLCASSFPGQGVEAFFGQGTRLTVV.

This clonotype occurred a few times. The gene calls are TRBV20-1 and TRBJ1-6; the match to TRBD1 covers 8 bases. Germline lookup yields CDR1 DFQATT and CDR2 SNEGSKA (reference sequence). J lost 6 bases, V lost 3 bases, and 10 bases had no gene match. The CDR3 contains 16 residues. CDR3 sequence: CSASSAGGGSNSPLHF. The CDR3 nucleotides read TGCAGTGCTAGTTCGGCAGGGGGCGGATCTAATTCACCCCTCCACTTT.

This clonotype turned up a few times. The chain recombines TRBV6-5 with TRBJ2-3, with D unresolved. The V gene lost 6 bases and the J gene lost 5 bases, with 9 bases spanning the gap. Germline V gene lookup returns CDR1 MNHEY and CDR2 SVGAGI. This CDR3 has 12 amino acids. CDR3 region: CASRGSGDTQYF. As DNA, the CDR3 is TGTGCCAGCAGGGGTTCTGGAGATACGCAGTATTTT.

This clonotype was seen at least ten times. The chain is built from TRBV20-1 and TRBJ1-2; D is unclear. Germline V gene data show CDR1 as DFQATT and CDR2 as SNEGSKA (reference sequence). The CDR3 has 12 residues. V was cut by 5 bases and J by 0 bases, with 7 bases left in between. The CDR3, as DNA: TGCAGTGCTCCGCAGTCTAACTATGGCTACACCTTC. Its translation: CSAPQSNYGYTF.

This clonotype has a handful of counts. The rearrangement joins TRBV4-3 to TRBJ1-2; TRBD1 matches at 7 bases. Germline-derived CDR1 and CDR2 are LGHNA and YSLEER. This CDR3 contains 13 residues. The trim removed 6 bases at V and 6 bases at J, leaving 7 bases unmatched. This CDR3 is CASSLDRVHGYTF. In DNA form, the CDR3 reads TGCGCCAGCAGTCTCGACAGGGTCCATGGCTACACCTTC.

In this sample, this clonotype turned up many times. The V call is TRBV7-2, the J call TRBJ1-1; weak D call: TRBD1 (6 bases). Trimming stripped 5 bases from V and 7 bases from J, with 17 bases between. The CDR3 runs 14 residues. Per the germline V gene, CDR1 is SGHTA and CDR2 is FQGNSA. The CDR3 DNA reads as TGTGCCAGCAGCCCCTCGGGGGCGAATATTGAAGCTTTCTTT. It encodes CASSPSGANIEAFF.